This TCR beta chain was obtained from a study of blood T cells in healthy people across ages. The CDR3 is 19 residues long. The germline V gene encodes CDR1 LGHDT and CDR2 YNNKEL (reference sequence). Between the trimmed V and J ends, which lost 3 bases and 3 bases, there was a span of 26 bases. There are a few counts of this clonotype. As yet, its antigen is unknown. Together with a sample-barcoded 5' primer, a J-beta primer mix was included in a second PCR lasting about 7 to 11 cycles. TCRdb passed the 5' RACE reads through MiXCR, listing each CDR3 protein once. This table holds around 1,000,000 distinct CDR3 sequences, 20% to 25% found once. Study-level results: Investigators viewed diversity estimates from one million T cells as underestimates, the study reported.

Another study also made use of these data, one on T cells of mothers and their children. As reported in that work: Donors were a few healthy Caucasian mothers and their six children. Thymic selection shapes TCR recombination output similarly in related and unrelated pairs.

The sequence came from a girl aged 2 to 10 in good health. The rearrangement links TRBV3-1 to TRBJ2-5, with D possibly TRBD2 on 5 matching bases. The sample taken for sequencing was blood. Here the CDR3 DNA reads TGTGCCAGCAGCCACGAACCCCAAGAACTAGGACTGATGAAAGAGACCCAGTACTTC. Its protein is CASSHEPQELGLMKETQYF.